A single T cell receptor beta chain is shown here with its context. Its target is not known. Sequenced by immunoSEQ multiplex PCR; TCRdb stores in-frame clones only, minus some. Counted here are about 94,000 clones, 90% to 95% occurring once; the ten biggest clones make up around 0.5%. This sample is part of a study of graft-versus-host responses after intestinal transplantation. The CDR3 spans 16 residues. Per germline, CDR1 MNHNS and CDR2 SASEGT. The V segment lost 0 bases and the J segment 2 bases; nucleotides outside the gene matches: 3. The sequence was obtained from a human donor who received an intestinal transplant. This chain uses TRBV6-1 with TRBJ1-3, with 8 bases fitting TRBD1. Sequences were derived from unstimulated CD8+ T cells sorted from spleen or lymph node cells, sampled before intestinal transplant. The CDR3 nucleotides are TGTGCCAGCAGTGAAGCCTGGACAGGGACTGGAAACACCATATATTTT. Its translation: CASSEAWTGTGNTIYF.